Reported below is one T cell receptor beta chain. These data belong to a study of blood T cell repertoires in COVID-19. Clones were sequenced by immunoSEQ multiplex PCR, and TCRdb holds only the in-frame ones, with some missing. The table lists under 150,000 clones, roughly 90% of them singletons. Seattle researchers signed up patients amid active infection and tracked them longitudinally. Losses at the gene ends were 3 bases for V and 1 base for J; bases not matched to a gene: 3. Germline V gene lookup returns CDR1 SGDLS and CDR2 YYNGEE. The CDR3 contains 15 residues. The receptor comes from a man aged 55 to 69 with COVID-19, enrolled during active disease. The sequenced sample was peripheral blood. The chain recombines TRBV9 with TRBJ2-3; 9 bases are shared with TRBD2. The CDR3 DNA is TGTGCCAGCAGCGGGACTAGCGAACGCACAGATACGCAGTATTTT. Its translation: CASSGTSERTDTQYF. The variable domain in full, with the rest retrieved from reference TRBV9 and TRBJ2-3, is DSGVTQTPKHLITATGQRVTLRCSPRSGDLSVYWYQQSLDQGLQFLIQYYNGEERAKGNILERFSAQQFPDLHSELNLSSLELGDSALYFCASSGTSERTDTQYFGPGTRLTVL.